One TCR beta chain is described in this entry. This sample is part of a study of blood T cell repertoires in COVID-19. Study-level background: Samples came from the United States, Italy and Spain, spanning acute and convalescent COVID-19.

Original processing methods: Reference gene primer amplification gave estimated nucleated cell counts. The method was immunoSEQ multiplex PCR; TCRdb's version includes in-frame clones alone and lacks a portion of them. V, J and clone size are those of that table, while D and trimming were read from the DNA. This sample has approximately 250,000 clones, with roughly 86% found just once. This receptor was obtained from a man aged 35 to 55 with active or convalescent COVID-19. The sample comprised peripheral blood.

In DNA form, the CDR3 reads TGCGCCAGCAGCTTGGGACTAGCGGGCCTCACAGATACGCAGTATTTT. Translated, it gives CASSLGLAGLTDTQYF. The chain is built from TRBV5-1 and TRBJ2-3; 10 bases match TRBD2. The CDR3 sequence is 16 residues long. V shed 0 bases and J 2 bases; nucleotides not matched to a gene: 3. The germline CDR1 and CDR2 sequences are SGHRS and YFSETQ.